This TCR beta chain was identified in a study of monozygotic twins with inflammatory bowel disease. Regarding the study as a whole: The sharing of clonotypes with others was lower in IBD patients than in healthy twins, especially with disease activity. Telling apart the different T cell subtypes was not possible. Concordance status among twins (concordant versus discordant) showed no link to repertoire similarity, possibly from limited power.

Using the 5' RACE reads, TCRdb records one entry per CDR3 protein without DNA. This sample's table has tens of thousands of distinct CDR3 sequences. Turning to this clonotype: The antigen is not known.

Germline-derived CDR1 and CDR2 are KGHDR and SFDVKD. There are 12 residues in the CDR3. V is TRBV24-1 and J is TRBJ2-5. The sequence came from a human donor with ulcerative colitis or Crohn's disease, or a healthy co-twin of an affected twin (not recorded which). The sequencing sample was made of blood. The CDR3 protein is CATSDQRRTQYF.